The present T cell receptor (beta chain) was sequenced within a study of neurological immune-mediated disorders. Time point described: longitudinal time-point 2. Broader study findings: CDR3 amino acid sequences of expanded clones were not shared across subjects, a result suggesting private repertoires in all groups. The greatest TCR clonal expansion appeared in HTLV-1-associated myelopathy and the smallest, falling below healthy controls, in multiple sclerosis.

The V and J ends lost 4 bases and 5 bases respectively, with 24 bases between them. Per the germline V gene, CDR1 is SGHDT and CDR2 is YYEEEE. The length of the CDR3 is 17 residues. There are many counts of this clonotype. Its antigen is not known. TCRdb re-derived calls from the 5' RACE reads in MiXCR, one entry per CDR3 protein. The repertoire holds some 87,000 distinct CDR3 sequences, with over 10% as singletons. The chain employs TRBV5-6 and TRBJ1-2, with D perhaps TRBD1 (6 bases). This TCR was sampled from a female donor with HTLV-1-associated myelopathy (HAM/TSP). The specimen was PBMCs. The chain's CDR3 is CASSLNGGDWELYGYTF. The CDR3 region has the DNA TGTGCCAGCAGCCTGAATGGGGGCGACTGGGAGCTATATGGCTACACCTTC. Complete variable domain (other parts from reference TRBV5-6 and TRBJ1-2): DAGVTQSPTHLIKTRGQQVTLRCSPKSGHDTVSWYQQALGQGPQFIFQYYEEEERQRGNFPDRFSGHQFPNYSSELNVNALLLGDSALYLCASSLNGGDWELYGYTFGSGTRLTVV.